This T cell receptor beta chain was captured in a study of PD-L1 blockade in urothelial cancer. Stated time point: pretreatment peripheral blood. The CDR3 length is 15 residues. Germline CDR1 reads MDHEN; CDR2 reads SYDVKM. V lost 6 bases to trimming and J lost 5 bases; unmatched junction nucleotides: 11. Profiling relied on immunoSEQ multiplex PCR, and the TCRdb table lists in-frame clones only, not all of them. Of 40,000 to 55,000 clones in the sample, approximately 91% were seen once. The clonotype comes from a donor at least 40 years old with urothelial cancer. The V call is TRBV28, the J call TRBJ1-2, with 8 bases identical to TRBD1. Here the sequenced sample was PBMCs, taken around atezolizumab (anti-PD-L1) treatment. The CDR3 sequence is CASSPGQGPWYGYTF. CDR3 coding DNA: TGTGCCAGCAGCCCAGGACAGGGACCTTGGTATGGCTACACCTTC.